This T cell receptor beta chain is from a study of spatial heterogeneity in lung cancer. Study information: The study consistently detected more beta-chain than alpha-chain sequences.

V lost 2 bases to trimming and J lost 2 bases, with 18 bases between them. The CDR3 consists of 16 residues. Germline V gene lookup returns CDR1 DFQATT and CDR2 SNEGSKA (reference sequence). This clonotype ranks as medium-sized. Indicated time point: blood at routine non-recurrence follow-up after resection. MiXCR, applied by TCRdb to the 5' RACE reads, yields one record per CDR3 protein. The table records roughly 15,000 distinct CDR3 sequences, approximately 19% of them present only once. This clonotype was sampled from a male donor with early-stage non-small cell lung cancer. This sequence joins TRBV20-1 and TRBJ2-5, with D perhaps matching TRBD2 (7 bases). The sequenced sample was PBMCs, obtained at follow-up. The CDR3 region is CSARPGLGGPQETQYF. The CDR3 coding sequence is TGCAGTGCTAGACCCGGACTCGGGGGGCCGCAAGAGACCCAGTACTTC.